This T cell receptor (beta chain) was found in a study of CD8+CD57+ T cells in acquired aplastic anemia. Whole-study context: DNA per sorted CD4+ or CD8+ sample ranged about 0.2 to 30 ug, averaging roughly 3.3 ug.

CDR3 and TCR beta VDJ profiling relied on a genomic DNA template. TCRdb called the reads again in MiXCR, with one record for every CDR3 protein. The sample holds roughly 160,000 distinct CDR3 sequences, 71% seen once. Germline CDR1 and CDR2: SNHLY and FYNNEI. V was pared by 10 bases and J by 14 bases, with 13 bases of the junction left unmatched. This CDR3 comprises 12 residues. Findings and limits, study-wide: Patients were compared with controls for CD8+ Simpson's diversity, and no significant difference emerged.

This clonotype was recorded once. No antigen is known for it. Without the conserved terminal phenylalanine or tryptophan, this CDR3 likely stems from a read error. The authors sequenced patients whose flow cytometry had shown CD8+CD57+ cell expansion. Each of the patients presented with severe acquired aplastic anemia. Sequencing was carried out using sorted CD4+, CD8+, or CD8+CD57+ T cells (not recorded which) from PBMCs. This clonotype originated in a human donor with aplastic anemia. The rearrangement links TRBV2 to TRBJ1-4; 7 bases are shared with TRBD1. The CDR3 spells CATGTGASGLFL. The CDR3 coding sequence is TGTGCCACCGGAACAGGGGCCAGCGGGCTGTTTCTT.